This is a list of T cell receptor beta chains from one sample in a study of breast tumors, draining lymph nodes, adjacent tissues. TCRdb re-called the multiplex PCR reads through MiXCR, storing one row per CDR3 protein. In the table there are over 150,000 distinct CDR3 sequences, approximately 30% of which are singletons. Sequencing used axillary lymph node tissue. These receptors were taken from a female donor with breast cancer. Some clones in this sample may be carry-over from other donors' samples. Both conserved end residues are part of each CDR3. Each record gives: D gene, J gene, clone size, V gene, CDR3 DNA, CDR3 protein. The D gene is left open where the match is weak. Clone sizes are given selectively: once, few, many, or a class where the clone is expanded.

- | TRBJ2-1 | many | TRBV11-2 | TGTGCCAGCAGCTTACTCGGCGGCAGCAATGAGCAGTTCTTC | CASSLLGGSNEQFF
TRBD1 | TRBJ2-3 | once | TRBV7-8 | TGTGCCAGCAGCCTCGGACAGGGGATCGGCACAGATACGCAGTATTTT | CASSLGQGIGTDTQYF
- | TRBJ2-3 | many | TRBV27 | TGTGCCAGCAGTCACGGGGGAACAGATACGCAGTATTTT | CASSHGGTDTQYF
- | TRBJ1-2 | many | TRBV7-2 | TGTGCCAGCAGCCCTTTTTCTGGGGCGGACTATGGCTACACCTTC | CASSPFSGADYGYTF
TRBD1 | TRBJ1-6 | many | TRBV6-6 | TGTGCCAGCAATCTCGGACAGGGAAATTCACCCCTCCACTTT | CASNLGQGNSPLHF
TRBD1 | TRBJ2-1 | many | TRBV24-1 | TGTGCCACCAGTGATTCGTCTGGGACAGGGCGTCACAATGAGCAGTTCTTC | CATSDSSGTGRHNEQFF
TRBD2 | TRBJ2-3 | - | TRBV20-1 | TGCAGTGCTAGAGGACTAGCGGGAGGGGATACGCAGTATTTT | CSARGLAGGDTQYF
TRBD1 | TRBJ1-1 | - | TRBV28 | TGTGCCAGCAGTTTGGACAGGGGTGGGACTGAAGCTTTCTTT | CASSLDRGGTEAFF
TRBD2 | TRBJ2-7 | many | TRBV7-9 | TGTGCCAGCAGCTTCCAGACTAGCGGGAGTAGGGAGCAGTACTTC | CASSFQTSGSREQYF
TRBD2 | TRBJ2-7 | many | TRBV7-2 | TGTGCCAGCAGCCCAGTAGCGGGATCCGAGCAGTACTTC | CASSPVAGSEQYF
- | TRBJ1-2 | many | TRBV6-5 | TGTGCCAGCAGCCCCGGGGCCGCCGATGGCTACACCTTC | CASSPGAADGYTF
TRBD2 | TRBJ2-2 | many | TRBV7-2 | TGTGCCAGCAGCTTAGGATCAGCGGGAGAGGCCGGGGAGCTGTTTTTT | CASSLGSAGEAGELFF
TRBD2 | TRBJ2-1 | once | TRBV6-2/TRBV6-3 | TGTGCCGGCAGTTTAGGACTAGCGGGATACAATGAGCAGTTCTTC | CAGSLGLAGYNEQFF
- | TRBJ2-7 | many | TRBV5-1 | TGCGCCAGCAGTACAGGCGCCTACGAGCAGTACTTC | CASSTGAYEQYF
TRBD2 | TRBJ2-1 | - | TRBV7-9 | TGTGCCAGCAGCTCCCCAACTAGCGGGGTTTACAATGAGCAGTTCTTC | CASSSPTSGVYNEQFF
- | TRBJ1-4 | many | TRBV2 | TGTGCCAGCAGTGAAGCGCTTGGGGGGCCGGGAGAAAAACTGTTTTTT | CASSEALGGPGEKLFF
- | TRBJ2-5 | many | TRBV7-2 | TGTGCCAGCAGCTTTGGACCGACGGAGACCCAGTACTTC | CASSFGPTETQYF
TRBD2 | TRBJ2-1 | few | TRBV20-1 | TGCAGTGCTAGGGCGCTAGCGGGAGCGGCAAGCTCCTACAATGAGCAGTTCTTC | CSARALAGAASSYNEQFF
- | TRBJ2-3 | many | TRBV7-3 | TGTGCCAGCAGCTTAGCGGGAAGACCCACAGATACGCAGTATTTT | CASSLAGRPTDTQYF
TRBD1 | TRBJ1-1 | - | TRBV15 | TGTGCCACCAGCAGAGGACAGGGGGGCACTGAAGCTTTCTTT | CATSRGQGGTEAFF
- | TRBJ1-2 | - | TRBV5-8 | TGTGCCAGCAGCTTGGAAACGGGTAACTATGGCTACACCTTC | CASSLETGNYGYTF
- | TRBJ2-2 | - | TRBV18 | TGTGCCAGCTCTCGAAGGAGGACGTTGAACACCGGGGAGCTGTTTTTT | CASSRRRTLNTGELFF
- | TRBJ1-3 | - | TRBV7-9 | TGTGCCAGCAGCTTAAGGGTAGGGCAGACGGGAAACACCATATATTTT | CASSLRVGQTGNTIYF
- | TRBJ2-5 | - | TRBV2 | TGTGCCAGCAGTGACTGGGGGGCCGGGGAGACCCAGTACTTC | CASSDWGAGETQYF
- | TRBJ1-5 | - | TRBV7-2 | TGTGCCAGCAGTCTGGGTTTTACAGGGAGCAATCAGCCCCAGCATTTT | CASSLGFTGSNQPQHF
- | TRBJ2-5 | - | TRBV3-1 | TGCGCCAGCAGCCAAAGATGGGAGACCCAGTACTTC | CASSQRWETQYF
- | TRBJ2-5 | many | TRBV7-9 | TGTGCCAGCAGCCTCGCCCTTCGCGGGGGCTTGGAGACCCAGTACTTC | CASSLALRGGLETQYF
- | TRBJ2-2 | many | TRBV3-1 | TGTGCCAGCAGCCAAGATGTGCGAGGGAGAGATACCGGGGAGCTGTTTTTT | CASSQDVRGRDTGELFF
TRBD1 | TRBJ1-1 | - | TRBV6-5 | TGTGCCAGCAGTGAAAGGGGGACAGCTGAAGCTTTCTTT | CASSERGTAEAFF
TRBD1 | TRBJ1-1 | few | TRBV19 | TGTGCCAGTAGAACTTCCCGGACAGGGAACACTGAAGCTTTCTTT | CASRTSRTGNTEAFF
TRBD1 | TRBJ2-3 | many | TRBV11-3 | TGTGCCAGCAGCTTAGATCGACAGGGGGCGCAGTATTTT | CASSLDRQGAQYF
- | TRBJ1-6 | many | TRBV5-1 | TGCGCCAGCAGCTTGGTGTGGAATTCACCCCTCCACTTT | CASSLVWNSPLHF
- | TRBJ1-1 | few | TRBV18 | TGTGCCAGCTCACCACCGACCTTCACTGAAGCTTTCTTT | CASSPPTFTEAFF
- | TRBJ2-7 | many | TRBV5-4 | TGTGCCAGCAGCGGGACTTCTAGACAGTACGAGCAGTACTTC | CASSGTSRQYEQYF
TRBD1 | TRBJ2-2 | - | TRBV24-1 | TGTGCCACCAGACCGGGACAGGGATTGGCCGGGGAGCTGTTTTTT | CATRPGQGLAGELFF
- | TRBJ2-5 | - | TRBV6-4 | TGTGCCAGCACTGGTAGGGAGACCCAGTACTTC | CASTGRETQYF
- | TRBJ1-3 | few | TRBV3-1 | TGTGCCAGCAGCCCTTTGGGGGTCAACACTGGAAACACCATATATTTT | CASSPLGVNTGNTIYF
- | TRBJ2-7 | - | TRBV7-2 | TGCGCCAGCAGCTCTAGAGGCGCACCCTACGAGCAGTACTTC | CASSSRGAPYEQYF
TRBD1 | TRBJ2-5 | - | TRBV2 | TGTGCCAGCAGGGCGGACAGGGGGCGAGAGACCCAGTACTTC | CASRADRGRETQYF
- | TRBJ2-1 | many | TRBV4-2 | TGTGCCAGCAGCCAGGGGAGGAGTGAAGTCAATGAGCAGTTCTTC | CASSQGRSEVNEQFF
TRBD2 | TRBJ2-7 | many | TRBV7-9 | TGTGCCAGCAGCTTAGTTGCATCGACTAGCGGTTACTACGAGCAGTACTTC | CASSLVASTSGYYEQYF
- | TRBJ2-1 | - | TRBV6-4 | TGTGCCAGCAGTCACCCACCGAGGGAGCAGTTCTTC | CASSHPPREQFF